The clone carrying this TCR beta chain was detected only a few times. Its specificity is unknown. Other DNA sequences in this sample translate to the same CDR3. As every portion of the isolated RNA was reverse transcribed, the sequencing read expressed TCRB transcripts. Assay used: immunoSEQ multiplex PCR; TCRdb lists only in-frame clones, some missing. The sample has approximately 600,000 clones; 9.5% to 15% are singletons. V shed 3 bases and J shed 5 bases, with 6 bases lying between them. The CDR3 length is 12 residues. Germline CDR1 and CDR2: SEHNR and FQNEAQ (reference sequence). Via the markers CD45RO/CCR7/CD25/CD127/CD95/CD27, stem cell-like memory, regulatory, central memory and naive CD4+ cells were sorted. Sorting produced populations that all topped 98% purity. This sample is part of a study of beta chain features in type 1 diabetes. Study observations and caveats: Sequencing of cDNA might inflate the share of cells that strongly express TCR. A moderate, significant TCRB CDR3 shortening appeared in type 1 diabetes across four CD4+ subsets.

The chain carries TRBV7-9 and TRBJ2-3; D unresolved. This receptor was obtained from a man between 25 and 39 years old with type 1 diabetes. Material for sequencing was naive CD4+ T cells from blood. In DNA form, the CDR3 reads TGTGCCAGCAGCTTGGTAGGAGATACGCAGTATTTT. As protein: CASSLVGDTQYF. The full variable domain, completed using reference TRBV7-9 and TRBJ2-3, is DTGVSQNPRHKITKRGQNVTFRCDPISEHNRLYWYRQTLGQGPEFLTYFQNEAQLEKSRLLSDRFSAERPKGSFSTLEIQRTEQGDSAMYLCASSLVGDTQYFGPGTRLTVL.